A single T cell receptor (beta chain) is shown here with its context. Clones were read by immunoSEQ multiplex PCR, and TCRdb kept only the in-frame ones, dropping some. Of 190,000 or so clones listed, 87% are singletons. These data belong to a study of blood T cell repertoires in COVID-19. V was clipped by 4 bases and J by 5 bases, with 13 bases between them. The germline CDR1 and CDR2 sequences are SGHTS and YDEGEE. The CDR3 is 14 residues long. The sample was peripheral blood. The receptor was derived from a woman between 18 and 29 years old who had recovered from COVID-19. V usage is TRBV5-8 and J usage is TRBJ1-5, with D maybe TRBD1 (6 bases). Written as DNA, the CDR3 is TGTGCCAGCAGCCTAGGGACATTAGATCAGCCCCAGCATTTT. Amino acids: CASSLGTLDQPQHF.